A selection of T cell receptor beta chains follows, all from one sample in a study of cytomegalovirus exposure and HLA in healthy donors. Clones were sequenced by immunoSEQ multiplex PCR, and TCRdb holds only the in-frame ones, with some missing. The repertoire includes roughly 290,000 clones, roughly 90% of them detected once, and around 2.1% sits in the top ten. The sample was PBMCs. The receptors were sampled from a woman younger than 30 in good health and CMV-seronegative. CDR3s include the opening cysteine and the closing phenylalanine or tryptophan. Fields, in order: V gene, J gene, clone size, CDR3 protein. Size tells how often a clone was seen (once, few, many) or the class of an expanded clone, and some rows leave it out.

TRBV10-1	TRBJ2-7	.	CASSNAGTGGREQYF
TRBV7-9	TRBJ1-1	few	CATSLEENTEAFF
TRBV25-1	TRBJ1-1	few	CASHVRTGRWNTEAFF
TRBV7-3	TRBJ2-2	.	CASSLTGGYVNTGELFF
TRBV7-8	TRBJ1-2	.	CASSLLHRGEGYTF
TRBV6-1	TRBJ2-7	.	CASSEVPDRGSEQYF
TRBV19	TRBJ2-2	few	CASSIWDRGAGELFF
TRBV19	TRBJ1-5	.	CASSIVGRRRIGNQPQHF
TRBV2	.	once	CASSDRTGLYEQYF
TRBV5-1	TRBJ2-4	.	CASSSDRAKNIQYF
TRBV2	TRBJ1-2	.	CASSVGRPNYGYTF
TRBV5-8	TRBJ1-1	once	CASSSGSGGAEAFF
TRBV5-1	TRBJ2-3	.	CASSGTGGADTQYF
TRBV7-3	TRBJ2-2	.	CASSSGHPSGTGELFF